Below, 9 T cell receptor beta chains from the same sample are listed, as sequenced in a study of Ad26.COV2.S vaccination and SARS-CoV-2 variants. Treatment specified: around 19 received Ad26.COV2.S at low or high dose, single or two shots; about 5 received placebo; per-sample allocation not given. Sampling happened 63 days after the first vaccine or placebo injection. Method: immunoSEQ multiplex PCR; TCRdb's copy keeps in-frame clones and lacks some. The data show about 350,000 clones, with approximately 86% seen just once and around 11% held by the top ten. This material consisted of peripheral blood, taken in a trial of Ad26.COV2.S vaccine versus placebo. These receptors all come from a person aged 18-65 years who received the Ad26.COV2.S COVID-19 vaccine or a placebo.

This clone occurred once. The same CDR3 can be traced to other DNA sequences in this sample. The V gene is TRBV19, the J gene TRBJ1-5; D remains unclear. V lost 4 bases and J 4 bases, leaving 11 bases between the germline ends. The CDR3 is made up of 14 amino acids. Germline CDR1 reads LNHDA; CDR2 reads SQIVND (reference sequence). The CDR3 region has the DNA TGTGCCAGTAGTACCTCGGGCCAAAATCAGCCCCAGCATTTT. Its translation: CASSTSGQNQPQHF. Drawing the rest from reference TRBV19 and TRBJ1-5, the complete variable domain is DGGITQSPKYLFRKEGQNVTLSCEQNLNHDAMYWYRQDPGQGLRLIYYSQIVNDFQKGDIAEGYSVSREKKESFPLTVTSAQKNPTAFYLCASSTSGQNQPQHFGDGTRLSIL.

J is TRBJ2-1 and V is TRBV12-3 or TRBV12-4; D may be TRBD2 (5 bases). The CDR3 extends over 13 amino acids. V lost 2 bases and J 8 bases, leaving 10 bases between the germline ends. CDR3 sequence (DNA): TGTGCCAGCAGTTTAATCCGAGGGTATGAGCAGTTCTTC. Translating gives CASSLIRGYEQFF.

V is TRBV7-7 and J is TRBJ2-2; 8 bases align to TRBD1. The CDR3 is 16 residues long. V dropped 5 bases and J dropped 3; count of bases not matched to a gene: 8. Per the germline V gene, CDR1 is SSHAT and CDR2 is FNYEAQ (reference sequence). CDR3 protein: CASSPRTGLYTGELFF. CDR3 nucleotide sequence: TGTGCCAGCAGCCCCCGGACAGGGTTGTACACCGGGGAGCTGTTTTTT.

CDR3 in amino acids: CASSQVVGTDTQYF. The CDR3 DNA sequence: TGCGCCAGCAGCCAAGTCGTGGGCACAGATACGCAGTATTTT. This sequence joins TRBV4-1 and TRBJ2-3; D gene uncertain. CDR1 and CDR2 from the germline V gene are MGHRA and YSYEKL. The CDR3 extends over 14 amino acids. The ends were cut back, 1 base at V and 1 base at J, with 6 bases in the middle.

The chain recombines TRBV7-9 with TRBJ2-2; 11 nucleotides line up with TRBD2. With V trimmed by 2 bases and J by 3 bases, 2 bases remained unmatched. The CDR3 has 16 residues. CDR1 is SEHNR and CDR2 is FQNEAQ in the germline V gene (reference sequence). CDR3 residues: CASSLLAGGYTGELFF. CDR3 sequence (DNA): TGTGCCAGCAGCTTACTAGCGGGAGGATACACCGGGGAGCTGTTTTTT.

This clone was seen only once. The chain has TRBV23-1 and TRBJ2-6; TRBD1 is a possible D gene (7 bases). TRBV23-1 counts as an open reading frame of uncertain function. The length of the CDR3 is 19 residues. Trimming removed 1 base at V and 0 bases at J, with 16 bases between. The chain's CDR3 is CASSQLEGTEISGANVLTF. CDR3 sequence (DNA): TGCGCCAGCAGTCAATTGGAGGGGACAGAAATCTCTGGGGCCAACGTCCTGACTTTC.

The CDR3 DNA reads as TGTGCCATCGGGAGGGATTCCCCCTACGAGCAGTACTTC. Amino acids: CAIGRDSPYEQYF. The rearrangement uses TRBV10-3 and TRBJ2-7; 7 bases are shared with TRBD2. Trimming cost V 8 bases and J 2 bases; bases outside gene matches: 6. From germline, CDR1 is ENHRY and CDR2 SYGVKD. CDR3 length: 13 amino acids.

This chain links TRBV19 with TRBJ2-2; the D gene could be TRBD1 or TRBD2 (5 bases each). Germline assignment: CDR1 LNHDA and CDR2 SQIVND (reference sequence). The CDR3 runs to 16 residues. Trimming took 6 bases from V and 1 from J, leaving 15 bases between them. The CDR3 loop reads CASRNSGTGNTGELFF. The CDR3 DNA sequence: TGTGCCAGTAGAAACTCCGGGACGGGGAACACCGGGGAGCTGTTTTTT. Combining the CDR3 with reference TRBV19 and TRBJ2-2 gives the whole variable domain DGGITQSPKYLFRKEGQNVTLSCEQNLNHDAMYWYRQDPGQGLRLIYYSQIVNDFQKGDIAEGYSVSREKKESFPLTVTSAQKNPTAFYLCASRNSGTGNTGELFFGEGSRLTVL.

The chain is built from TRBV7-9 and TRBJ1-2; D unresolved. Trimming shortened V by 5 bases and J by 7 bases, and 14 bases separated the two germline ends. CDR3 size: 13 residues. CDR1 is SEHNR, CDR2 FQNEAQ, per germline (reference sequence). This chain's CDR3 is CASSAPTAGGYTF. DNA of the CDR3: TGTGCCAGCAGCGCCCCTACGGCAGGTGGCTACACCTTC.